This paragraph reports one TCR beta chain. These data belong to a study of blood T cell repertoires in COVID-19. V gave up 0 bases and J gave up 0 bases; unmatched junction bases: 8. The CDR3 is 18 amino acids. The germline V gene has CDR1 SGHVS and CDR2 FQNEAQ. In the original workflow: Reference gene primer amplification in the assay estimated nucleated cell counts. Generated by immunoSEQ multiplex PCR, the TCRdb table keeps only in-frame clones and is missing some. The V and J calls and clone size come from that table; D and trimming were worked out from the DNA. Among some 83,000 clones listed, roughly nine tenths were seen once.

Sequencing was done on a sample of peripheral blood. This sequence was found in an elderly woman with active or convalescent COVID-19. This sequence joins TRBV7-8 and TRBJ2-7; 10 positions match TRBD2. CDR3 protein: CASSLAGWASGSSYEQYF. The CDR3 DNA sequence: TGTGCCAGCAGCTTAGCGGGGTGGGCTAGCGGGAGCTCCTACGAGCAGTACTTC.